Presented here are 6 T cell receptor beta chains from one specimen sequenced in a study of T cells expressing NK-cell markers. TCRdb re-called the 5' RACE reads and shows each CDR3 protein once, DNA omitted. The listing contains approximately 440,000 distinct CDR3 sequences. The sequenced sample was blood T cells: a sorted CD56 or NKG2C T cell subset, CD4+ or CD8+ T cells, or bulk PBMC T cells (not recorded which). These receptor sequences come from a woman between 50 and 59 years old in good health.

CDR3 residues: CASSTSGSGVDTQYF. The V call is TRBV5-4, the J call TRBJ2-3; the TCRdb call, TRBD2, lacks DNA for checking. The V gene's germline CDR1 is SGHNT and CDR2 YYREEE (reference sequence). The CDR3 covers 15 residues.

The chain is built from TRBV3-1 and TRBJ2-6. This CDR3 comprises 15 residues. Germline V gene sequence: CDR1 LGHDT, CDR2 YNNKEL (reference sequence). CDR3 loop: CASGVEGSGANVLTF.

This chain uses TRBV12-3 or TRBV12-4 with TRBJ2-6; the D call of TRBD1 rests on TCRdb alone, since no DNA is present to check it. There are 18 residues in the CDR3. CDR3 in amino acids: CASSTDRVGNSGANVLTF.

The J gene is TRBJ2-5, the V gene TRBV7-9; TCRdb's assignment of TRBD1 cannot be checked, as there is no DNA. CDR1 and CDR2 from the germline V gene are SEHNR and FQNEAQ (reference sequence). The CDR3 consists of 16 residues. CDR3 residues: CASNYLNRDSQETQYF.

V and J are TRBV4-1 and TRBJ1-4; TCRdb indicates TRBD1, and absent DNA this call remains unverified. CDR3 size: 17 residues. Germline CDR1 is MGHRA and CDR2 is YSYEKL. The CDR3 loop is CASSFDRGRTTNEKLFF.

The rearrangement joins TRBV27 to TRBJ1-5. Per the germline V gene, CDR1 is MNHEY and CDR2 is SMNVEV (reference sequence). The CDR3 totals 16 residues. The CDR3 reads CASSPHLGDRNQPQHF.